This is a list of T cell receptor beta chains from one sample in a study of T cell changes during pregnancy in multiple sclerosis. TCRdb keeps only in-frame clones here, not all; method: immunoSEQ multiplex PCR. The table has approximately 70,000 clones, approximately 93% seen once. The source was CD4+ T cells from peripheral blood mononuclear cells, collected after pregnancy. These receptors all come from a female donor with multiple sclerosis, enrolled in a pregnancy study. CDR3s include the opening cysteine and the closing phenylalanine or tryptophan. A D gene is named only where the DNA matches it firmly. Clone sizes are given selectively: once, few, many, or a class where the clone is expanded.

size: NA; J: TRBJ1-2; D: NA; V: TRBV27; CDR3: CASREGISGYTF; DNA: TGTGCCAGCAGGGAGGGGATTTCTGGCTACACCTTC
size: NA; J: TRBJ1-5; D: NA; V: TRBV19; CDR3: CASSMGRGVNQPQHF; DNA: TGTGCCAGTAGTATGGGGAGGGGTGTCAATCAGCCCCAGCATTTT
size: NA; J: TRBJ2-7; D: TRBD1; V: TRBV6-1; CDR3: CASLRNGQGTYEQYF; DNA: TGTGCCAGCCTCCGGAATGGACAGGGTACCTACGAGCAGTACTTC
size: NA; J: TRBJ2-1; D: NA; V: TRBV6-1; CDR3: CASSVSLETEQFF; DNA: TGTGCCAGCAGTGTCTCACTAGAGACTGAGCAGTTCTTC
size: NA; J: TRBJ2-3; D: NA; V: TRBV28; CDR3: CASTDGTGSTDTQYF; DNA: TGTGCCAGCACCGATGGGACTGGAAGCACAGATACGCAGTATTTT
size: NA; J: TRBJ2-7; D: TRBD1; V: TRBV19; CDR3: CASARTAGTVDTYEQYF; DNA: TGTGCCAGTGCAAGAACGGCCGGGACAGTCGATACCTACGAGCAGTACTTC
size: NA; J: TRBJ1-1; D: NA; V: TRBV14; CDR3: CASSQGPVGRQGPNTEAFF; DNA: TGTGCCAGCAGCCAAGGGCCCGTTGGGAGGCAGGGTCCCAACACTGAAGCTTTCTTT
size: NA; J: TRBJ1-4; D: NA; V: TRBV28; CDR3: CASRGVEKLFF; DNA: TGTGCCAGCAGGGGAGTTGAAAAACTGTTTTTT
size: NA; J: TRBJ1-3; D: TRBD1; V: TRBV19; CDR3: CASGTGNLLSGNTIYF; DNA: TGTGCCAGTGGGACAGGGAACCTACTCTCTGGAAACACCATATATTTT
size: NA; J: TRBJ1-5; D: TRBD1; V: TRBV19; CDR3: CASSVQGVSNQPQHF; DNA: TGTGCCAGTAGTGTACAGGGGGTAAGCAATCAGCCCCAGCATTTT
size: NA; J: TRBJ1-1; D: NA; V: TRBV4-3; CDR3: CASSQDGRRTEAFF; DNA: TGCGCCAGCAGCCAAGACGGGAGGAGGACTGAAGCTTTCTTT
size: NA; J: TRBJ2-1; D: TRBD2; V: TRBV5-1; CDR3: CASSLIAGGSSYNEQFF; DNA: TGCGCCAGCAGCTTGATAGCGGGAGGGAGCTCCTACAATGAGCAGTTCTTC
size: NA; J: TRBJ2-5; D: NA; V: TRBV10-3; CDR3: CAISESKSGRKETQYF; DNA: TGTGCCATCAGTGAGTCGAAATCTGGCAGAAAAGAGACCCAGTACTTC
size: NA; J: TRBJ2-7; D: NA; V: TRBV13; CDR3: CASSFRGRSYEQYF; DNA: TGTGCCAGCAGCTTCCGGGGTAGGTCCTACGAGCAGTACTTC
size: NA; J: TRBJ2-5; D: TRBD1; V: TRBV7-9; CDR3: CASTLGTGVQETQYF; DNA: TGTGCCAGCACCCTAGGGACAGGAGTTCAAGAGACCCAGTACTTC
size: NA; J: TRBJ2-7; D: TRBD1; V: TRBV13; CDR3: CASSLRPGQPRSYEQYF; DNA: TGTGCCAGCAGCTTACGACCGGGACAGCCCCGCTCCTACGAGCAGTACTTC
size: NA; J: TRBJ2-2; D: NA; V: TRBV7-2; CDR3: CASSRDSNTGELFF; DNA: TGTGCCAGCAGCCGGGACTCAAACACCGGGGAGCTGTTTTTT
size: NA; J: TRBJ2-5; D: TRBD1; V: TRBV19; CDR3: CASSNHRGGGETQYF; DNA: TGTGCCAGTAGTAACCACCGAGGGGGCGGGGAGACCCAGTACTTC
size: NA; J: TRBJ1-5; D: NA; V: TRBV28; CDR3: CASSLPIPLPGGQPQHF; DNA: TGTGCCAGCAGTTTACCCATCCCATTGCCCGGGGGACAGCCCCAGCATTTT
size: NA; J: TRBJ2-7; D: TRBD2; V: TRBV6-1; CDR3: CASNRAGGPYEQYF; DNA: TGTGCCAGCAATCGAGCGGGAGGGCCCTACGAGCAGTACTTC
size: NA; J: TRBJ2-7; D: TRBD2; V: TRBV29-1; CDR3: CSVDFSRAGEQYF; DNA: TGCAGCGTTGATTTCTCCAGAGCGGGAGAGCAGTACTTC
size: NA; J: TRBJ2-5; D: TRBD2; V: TRBV5-1; CDR3: CASSLSPHGLVQETQYF; DNA: TGCGCCAGCAGCTTGTCTCCGCATGGACTAGTCCAAGAGACCCAGTACTTC
size: once; J: TRBJ1-4; D: TRBD1; V: TRBV27; CDR3: CASSLGQGANEKLFF; DNA: TGTGCCAGCAGTTTAGGACAGGGAGCTAATGAAAAACTGTTTTTT
size: NA; J: TRBJ1-4; D: NA; V: TRBV6-1; CDR3: CASSDYGGEEKLFF; DNA: TGTGCCAGCAGTGACTACGGAGGGGAAGAAAAACTGTTTTTT
size: NA; J: TRBJ2-7; D: NA; V: TRBV5-1; CDR3: CASSLRTQQNEQYF; DNA: TGCGCCAGCAGCTTGAGGACACAACAGAACGAGCAGTACTTC